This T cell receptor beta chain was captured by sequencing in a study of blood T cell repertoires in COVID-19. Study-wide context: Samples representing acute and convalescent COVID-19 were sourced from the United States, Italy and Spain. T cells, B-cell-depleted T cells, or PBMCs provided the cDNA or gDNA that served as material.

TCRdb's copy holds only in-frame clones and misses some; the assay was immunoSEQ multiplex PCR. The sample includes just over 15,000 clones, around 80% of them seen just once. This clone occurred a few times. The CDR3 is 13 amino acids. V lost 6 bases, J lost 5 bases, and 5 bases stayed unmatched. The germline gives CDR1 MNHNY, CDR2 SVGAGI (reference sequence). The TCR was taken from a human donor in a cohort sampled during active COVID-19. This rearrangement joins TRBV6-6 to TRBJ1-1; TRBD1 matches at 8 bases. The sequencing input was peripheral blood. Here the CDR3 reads CASRTGGETEAFF. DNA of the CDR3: TGTGCCAGCAGAACAGGGGGGGAGACTGAAGCTTTCTTT.